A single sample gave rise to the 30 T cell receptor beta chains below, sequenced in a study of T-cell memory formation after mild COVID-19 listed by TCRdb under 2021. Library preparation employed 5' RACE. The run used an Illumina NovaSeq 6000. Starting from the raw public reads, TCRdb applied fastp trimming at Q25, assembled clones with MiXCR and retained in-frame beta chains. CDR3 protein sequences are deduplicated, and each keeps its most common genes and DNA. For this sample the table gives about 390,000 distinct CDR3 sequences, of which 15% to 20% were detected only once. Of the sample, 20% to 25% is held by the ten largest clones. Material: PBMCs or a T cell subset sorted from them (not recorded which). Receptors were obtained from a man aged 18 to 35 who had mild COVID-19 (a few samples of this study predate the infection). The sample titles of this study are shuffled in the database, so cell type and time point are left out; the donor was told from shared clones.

CDR3 in DNA: TGTGCCAGCAGTCCCCGGCACAGCCAGAATGAAAAACTGTTTTTT. It codes for CASSPRHSQNEKLFF. The chain links TRBV12-3 or TRBV12-4 to TRBJ1-4; D gene ambiguous. The germline V and J ends were trimmed by 5 bases and 5 bases, with 15 bases remaining between them. The CDR3 contains 15 residues.

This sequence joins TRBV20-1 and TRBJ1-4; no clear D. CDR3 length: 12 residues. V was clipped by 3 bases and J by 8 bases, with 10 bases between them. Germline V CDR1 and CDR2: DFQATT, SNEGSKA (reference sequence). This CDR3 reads CSASPEGEKLFF. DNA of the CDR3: TGCAGTGCTAGCCCGGAAGGAGAAAAACTGTTTTTT.

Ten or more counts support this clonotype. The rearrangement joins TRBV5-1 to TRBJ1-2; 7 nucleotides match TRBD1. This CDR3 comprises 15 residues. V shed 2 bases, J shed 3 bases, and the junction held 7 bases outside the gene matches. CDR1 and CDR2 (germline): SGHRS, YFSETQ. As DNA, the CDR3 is TGCGCCAGCAGCTTACAGGGGACCCTCGACTATGGCTACACCTTC. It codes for CASSLQGTLDYGYTF.

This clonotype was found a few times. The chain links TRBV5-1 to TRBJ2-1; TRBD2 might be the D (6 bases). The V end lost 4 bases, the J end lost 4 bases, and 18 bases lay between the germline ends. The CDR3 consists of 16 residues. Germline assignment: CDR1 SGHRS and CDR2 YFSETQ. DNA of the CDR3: TGCGCCAGCAGCCCGATGGGAGGAGGGTTGTACAATGAGCAGTTCTTC. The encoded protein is CASSPMGGGLYNEQFF. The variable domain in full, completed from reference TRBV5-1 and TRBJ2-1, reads KAGVTQTPRYLIKTRGQQVTLSCSPISGHRSVSWYQQTPGQGLQFLFEYFSETQRNKGNFPGRFSGRQFSNSRSEMNVSTLELGDSALYLCASSPMGGGLYNEQFFGPGTRLTVL.

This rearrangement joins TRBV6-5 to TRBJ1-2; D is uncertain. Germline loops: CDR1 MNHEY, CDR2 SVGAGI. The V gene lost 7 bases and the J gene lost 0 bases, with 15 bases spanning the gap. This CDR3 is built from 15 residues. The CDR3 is CASKRAWAANYGYTF. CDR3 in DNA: TGTGCCAGCAAAAGGGCCTGGGCGGCTAACTATGGCTACACCTTC.

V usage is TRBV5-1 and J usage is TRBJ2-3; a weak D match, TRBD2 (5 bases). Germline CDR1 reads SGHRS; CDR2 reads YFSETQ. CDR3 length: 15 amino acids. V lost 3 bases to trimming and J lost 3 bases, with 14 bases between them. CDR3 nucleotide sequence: TGCGCCAGCAGCTCGAGAGGGTTTTTAACAGATACGCAGTATTTT. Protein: CASSSRGFLTDTQYF.

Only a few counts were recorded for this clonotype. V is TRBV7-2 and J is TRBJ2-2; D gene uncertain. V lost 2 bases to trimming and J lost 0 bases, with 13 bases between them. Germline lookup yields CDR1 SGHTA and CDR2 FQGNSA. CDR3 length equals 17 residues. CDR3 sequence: CASSLKFEYSNTGELFF. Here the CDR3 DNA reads TGTGCCAGCAGCTTAAAGTTTGAGTACTCGAACACCGGGGAGCTGTTTTTT.

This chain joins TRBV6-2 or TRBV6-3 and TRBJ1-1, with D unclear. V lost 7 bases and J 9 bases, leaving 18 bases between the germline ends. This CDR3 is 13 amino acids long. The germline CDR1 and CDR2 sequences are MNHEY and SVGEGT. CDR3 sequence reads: CASIQAGRQQAFF. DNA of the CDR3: TGTGCCAGCATCCAGGCAGGAAGGCAACAAGCTTTCTTT.

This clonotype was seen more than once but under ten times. This CDR3 is CASSTQGSSTDTQYF. CDR3 coding DNA: TGTGCCAGCAGCACACAGGGATCTAGCACAGATACGCAGTATTTT. The rearrangement uses TRBV21-1 and TRBJ2-3; the listed D gene, TRBD1, was not tested against the DNA. TRBV21-1 is a documented pseudogene. The CDR3 consists of 15 residues.

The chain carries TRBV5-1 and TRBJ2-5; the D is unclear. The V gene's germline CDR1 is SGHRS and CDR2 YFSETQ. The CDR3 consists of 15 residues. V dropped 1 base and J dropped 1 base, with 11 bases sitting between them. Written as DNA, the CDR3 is TGCGCCAGCAGCTTGTTGCTGGGTTTCCAAGAGACCCAGTACTTC. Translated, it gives CASSLLLGFQETQYF.

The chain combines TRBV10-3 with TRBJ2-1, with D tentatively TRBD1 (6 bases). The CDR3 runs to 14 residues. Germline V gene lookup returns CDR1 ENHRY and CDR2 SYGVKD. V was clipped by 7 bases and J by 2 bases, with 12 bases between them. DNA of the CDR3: TGTGCCATCACCCCCCAGGGGACCTACAATGAGCAGTTCTTC. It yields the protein CAITPQGTYNEQFF.

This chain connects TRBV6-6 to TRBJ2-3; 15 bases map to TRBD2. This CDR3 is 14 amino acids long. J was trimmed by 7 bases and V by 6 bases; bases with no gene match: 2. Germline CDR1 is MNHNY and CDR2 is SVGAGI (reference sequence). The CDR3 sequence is CASSGLAGGHTQYF. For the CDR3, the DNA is TGTGCCAGCAGCGGACTAGCGGGGGGGCATACGCAGTATTTT.

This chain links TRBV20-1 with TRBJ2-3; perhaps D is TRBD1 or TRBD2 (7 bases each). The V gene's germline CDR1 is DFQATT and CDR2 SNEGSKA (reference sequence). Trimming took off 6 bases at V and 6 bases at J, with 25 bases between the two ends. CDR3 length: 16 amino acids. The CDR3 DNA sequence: TGCAGTGCAGGCCCCGGACAGGCGAGGGGAGGGGATACGCAGTATTTT. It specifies CSAGPGQARGGDTQYF.

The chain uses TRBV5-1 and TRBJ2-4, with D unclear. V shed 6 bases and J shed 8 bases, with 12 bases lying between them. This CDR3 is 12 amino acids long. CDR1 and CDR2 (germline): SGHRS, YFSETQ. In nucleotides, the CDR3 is TGCGCCAGCAATAATGACGGAGACATTCAGTACTTC. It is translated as CASNNDGDIQYF.

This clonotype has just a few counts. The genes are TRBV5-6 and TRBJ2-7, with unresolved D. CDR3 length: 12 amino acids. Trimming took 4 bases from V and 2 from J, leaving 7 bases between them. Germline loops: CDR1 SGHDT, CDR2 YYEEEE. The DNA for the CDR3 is TGTGCCAGCAGCACGGGCCCCTACGAGCAGTACTTC. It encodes CASSTGPYEQYF.

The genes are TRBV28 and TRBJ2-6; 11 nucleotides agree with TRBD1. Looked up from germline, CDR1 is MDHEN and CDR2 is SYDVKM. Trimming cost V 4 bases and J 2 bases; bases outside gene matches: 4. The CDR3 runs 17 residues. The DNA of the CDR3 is TGTGCCAGCAGTTCGGGACAGGGGGTTACTGGGGCCAACGTCCTGACTTTC. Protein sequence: CASSSGQGVTGANVLTF.

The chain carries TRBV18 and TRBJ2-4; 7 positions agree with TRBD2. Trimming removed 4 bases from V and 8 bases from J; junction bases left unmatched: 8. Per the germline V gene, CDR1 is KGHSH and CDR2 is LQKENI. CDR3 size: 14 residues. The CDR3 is CASSRRLAADIQYF. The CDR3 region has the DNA TGTGCCAGCTCACGACGACTAGCTGCGGACATTCAGTACTTC.

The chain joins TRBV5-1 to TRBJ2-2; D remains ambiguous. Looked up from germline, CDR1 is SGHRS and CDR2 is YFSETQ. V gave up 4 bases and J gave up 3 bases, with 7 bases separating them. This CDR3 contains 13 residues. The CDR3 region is CASSHGHTGELFF. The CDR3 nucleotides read TGCGCCAGCAGCCACGGACACACCGGGGAGCTGTTTTTT. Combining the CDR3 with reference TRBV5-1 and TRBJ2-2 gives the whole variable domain KAGVTQTPRYLIKTRGQQVTLSCSPISGHRSVSWYQQTPGQGLQFLFEYFSETQRNKGNFPGRFSGRQFSNSRSEMNVSTLELGDSALYLCASSHGHTGELFFGEGSRLTVL.

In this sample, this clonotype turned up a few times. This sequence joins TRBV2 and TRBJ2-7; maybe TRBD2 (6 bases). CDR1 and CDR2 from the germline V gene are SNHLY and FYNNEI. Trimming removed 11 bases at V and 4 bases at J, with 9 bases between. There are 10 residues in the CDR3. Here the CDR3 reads CAGGTYEQYV. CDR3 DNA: TGTGCCGGGGGGACTTACGAGCAGTACGTC.

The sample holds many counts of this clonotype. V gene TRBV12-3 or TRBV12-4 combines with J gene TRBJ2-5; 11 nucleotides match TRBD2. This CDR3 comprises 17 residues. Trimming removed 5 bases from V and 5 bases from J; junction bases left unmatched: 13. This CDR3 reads CASSRRNLAGGSETQYF. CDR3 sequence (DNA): TGTGCCAGCAGTCGAAGAAACCTAGCGGGGGGCTCGGAGACCCAGTACTTC.

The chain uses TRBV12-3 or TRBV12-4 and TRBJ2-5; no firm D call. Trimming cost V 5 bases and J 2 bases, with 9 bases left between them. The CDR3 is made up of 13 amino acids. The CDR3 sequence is CASSVGWQETQYF. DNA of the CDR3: TGTGCCAGCAGTGTAGGCTGGCAAGAGACCCAGTACTTC.

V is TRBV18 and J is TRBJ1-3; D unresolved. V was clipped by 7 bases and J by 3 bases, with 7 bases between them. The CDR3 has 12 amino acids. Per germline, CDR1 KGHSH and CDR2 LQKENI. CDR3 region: CASLGYGNTIYF. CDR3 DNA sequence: TGTGCCAGCTTGGGATATGGAAACACCATATATTTT.

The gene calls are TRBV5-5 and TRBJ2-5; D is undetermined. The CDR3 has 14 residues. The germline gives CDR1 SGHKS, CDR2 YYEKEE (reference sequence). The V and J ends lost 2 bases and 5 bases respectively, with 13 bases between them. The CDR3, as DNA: TGTGCCAGCAGCTTCTCGGGCTCAGCGGAGACCCAGTACTTC. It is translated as CASSFSGSAETQYF.

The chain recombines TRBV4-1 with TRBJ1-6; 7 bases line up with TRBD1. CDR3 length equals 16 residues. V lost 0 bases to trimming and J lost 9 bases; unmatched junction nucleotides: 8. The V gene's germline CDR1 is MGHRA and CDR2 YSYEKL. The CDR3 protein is CASSQERRGGGSPLHF. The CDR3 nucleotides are TGCGCCAGCAGCCAAGAAAGAAGAGGGGGCGGTTCACCCCTCCACTTT.

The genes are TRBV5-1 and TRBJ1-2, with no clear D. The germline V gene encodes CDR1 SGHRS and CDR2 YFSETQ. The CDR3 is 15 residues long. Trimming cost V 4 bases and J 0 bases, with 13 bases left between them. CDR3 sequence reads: CASSPDGRANYGYTF. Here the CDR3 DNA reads TGCGCCAGCAGCCCAGACGGGCGGGCTAACTATGGCTACACCTTC.

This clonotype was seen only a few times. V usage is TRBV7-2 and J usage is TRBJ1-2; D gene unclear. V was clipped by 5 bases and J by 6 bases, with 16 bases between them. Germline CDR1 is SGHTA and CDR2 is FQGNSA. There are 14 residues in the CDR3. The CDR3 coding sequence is TGTGCCAGCAGCGCGATAGGGCAGGAGAATGGCTACACCTTC. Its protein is CASSAIGQENGYTF.

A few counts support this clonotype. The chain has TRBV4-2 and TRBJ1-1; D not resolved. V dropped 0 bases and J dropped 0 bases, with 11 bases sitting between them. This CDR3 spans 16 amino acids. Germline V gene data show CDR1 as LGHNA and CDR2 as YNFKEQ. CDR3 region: CASSQDLQRMNTEAFF. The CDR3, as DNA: TGTGCCAGCAGCCAAGATTTGCAGAGGATGAACACTGAAGCTTTCTTT.

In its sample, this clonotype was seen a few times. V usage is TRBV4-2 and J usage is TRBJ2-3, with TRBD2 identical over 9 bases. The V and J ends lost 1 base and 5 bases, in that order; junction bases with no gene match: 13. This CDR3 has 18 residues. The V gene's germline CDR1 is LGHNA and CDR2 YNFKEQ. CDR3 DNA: TGTGCCAGCAGCCAAGCCATTCGGGCGGGGGGGTATGGAGATACGCAGTATTTT. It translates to CASSQAIRAGGYGDTQYF.

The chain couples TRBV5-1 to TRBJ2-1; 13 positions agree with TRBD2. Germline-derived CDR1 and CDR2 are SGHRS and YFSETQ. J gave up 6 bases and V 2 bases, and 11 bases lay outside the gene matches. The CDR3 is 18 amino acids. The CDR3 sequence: CASSFYSVGLAGPNEQFF. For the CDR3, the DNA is TGCGCCAGCAGCTTTTATTCTGTGGGACTAGCGGGGCCCAATGAGCAGTTCTTC.

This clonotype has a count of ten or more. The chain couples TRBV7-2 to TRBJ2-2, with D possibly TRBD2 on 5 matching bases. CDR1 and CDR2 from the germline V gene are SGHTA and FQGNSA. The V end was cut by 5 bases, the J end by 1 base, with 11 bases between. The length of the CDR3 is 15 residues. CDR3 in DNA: TGTGCCAGCAGCCGAGTAGCGTGGAACACCGGGGAGCTGTTTTTT. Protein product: CASSRVAWNTGELFF.